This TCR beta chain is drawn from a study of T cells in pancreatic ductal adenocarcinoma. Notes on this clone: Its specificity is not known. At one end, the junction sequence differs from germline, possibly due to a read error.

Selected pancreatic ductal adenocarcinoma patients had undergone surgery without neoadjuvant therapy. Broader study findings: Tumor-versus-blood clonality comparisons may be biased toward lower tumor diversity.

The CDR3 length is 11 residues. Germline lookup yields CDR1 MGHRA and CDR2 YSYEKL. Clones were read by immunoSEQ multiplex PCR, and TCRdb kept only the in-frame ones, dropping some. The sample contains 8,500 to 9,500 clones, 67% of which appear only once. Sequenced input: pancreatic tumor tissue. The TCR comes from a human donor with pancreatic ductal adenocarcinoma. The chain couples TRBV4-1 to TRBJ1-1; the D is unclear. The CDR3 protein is CASSQEGPAFF. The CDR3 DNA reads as TGTGCCAGCAGCCAAGAAGGGCCAGCTTTCTTT.